This T cell receptor beta chain was recorded in a study of OX40 agonist ivuxolimab in advanced cancers. Overall study context: Patients received ivuxolimab, an agonistic anti-OX40 (CD134) antibody. Among those enrolled, mean age was around 60 years (range 23 to 79) and roughly 84% were male.

This clone has just one count. CDR1 is MNHNS, CDR2 SASEGT, per germline. Deletions cut 3 bases from V and 1 base from J, with 7 bases between. The CDR3 consists of 14 residues. Method: immunoSEQ multiplex PCR; TCRdb's copy keeps in-frame clones and lacks some. Of about 93,000 clones detected, around nine tenths appear once; the ten largest clones hold 2% to 3%. The clonotype comes from an adult with an advanced solid tumor such as melanoma, head and neck, liver or kidney cancer. The chain recombines TRBV6-1 with TRBJ2-4; no definite D call. The input for sequencing was CD4+ or CD8+ T cells sorted from blood, taken in a trial of the OX40 agonist ivuxolimab. CDR3 protein: CASSEDLAKNIQYF. Here the CDR3 DNA reads TGTGCCAGCAGTGAGGACCTGGCCAAAAACATTCAGTACTTC.